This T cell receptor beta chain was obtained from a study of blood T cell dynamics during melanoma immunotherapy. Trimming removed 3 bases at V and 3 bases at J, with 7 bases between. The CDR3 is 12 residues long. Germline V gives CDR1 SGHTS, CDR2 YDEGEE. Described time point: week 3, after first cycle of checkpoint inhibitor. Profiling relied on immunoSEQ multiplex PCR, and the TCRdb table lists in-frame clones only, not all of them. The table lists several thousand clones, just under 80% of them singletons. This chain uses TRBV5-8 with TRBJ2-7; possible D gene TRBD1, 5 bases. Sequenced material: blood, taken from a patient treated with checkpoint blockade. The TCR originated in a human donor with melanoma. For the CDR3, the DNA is TGTGCCAGCAGCTATCAGGGCTACGAGCAGTACTTC. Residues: CASSYQGYEQYF.